The 5 T cell receptor beta chains presented below share a single source sample, sequenced in a study of blood T cell repertoires in COVID-19. Some clones are missing from TCRdb's copy, which holds only in-frame ones; the method was immunoSEQ multiplex PCR. The sample lists around 200,000 clones; around 83% were seen once. The specimen was PBMCs or T cells enriched from blood (not recorded which). These TCRs come from a man in his forties who had recovered from COVID-19.

This clone is a singleton in its sample. The V gene is TRBV6-5, the J gene TRBJ2-7; 9 bases agree with TRBD2. This CDR3 has 15 amino acids. V lost 6 bases to trimming and J lost 3 bases; unmatched junction nucleotides: 9. CDR1 is MNHEY and CDR2 is SVGAGI in the germline V gene. In nucleotides, the CDR3 is TGTGCCAGCAGACCTTATAGCGGGAGTGTCTACGAGCAGTACTTC. It encodes CASRPYSGSVYEQYF.

The chain carries TRBV4-1 and TRBJ2-5; D is possibly TRBD2 (6 bases). Trimming took off 4 bases at V and 5 bases at J, with 20 bases between the two ends. The CDR3 extends over 16 amino acids. Germline V CDR1 and CDR2: MGHRA, YSYEKL. DNA for the CDR3: TGCGCCAGCAGCCTAGAGGGACCCTCACGGGGGGAGACCCAGTACTTC. It is translated as CASSLEGPSRGETQYF.

The J gene is TRBJ2-5, the V gene TRBV3-1 (or the pseudogene TRBV3-2), with D unclear. This CDR3 is 12 amino acids long. The germline CDR1 and CDR2 sequences are LGHDT and YNNKEL (reference sequence). Deletions cut 1 base from V and 3 bases from J, with 3 bases between. The CDR3 loop is CASSQVKETQYF. CDR3 DNA sequence: TGTGCCAGCAGCCAAGTAAAAGAGACCCAGTACTTC.

The chain recombines TRBV28 with TRBJ1-5, with 11 positions matching TRBD1. With V trimmed by 6 bases and J by 6 bases, 10 bases remained unmatched. Germline-derived CDR1 and CDR2 are MDHEN and SYDVKM. This CDR3 has 16 residues. CDR3 in amino acids: CASRPRTGGASQPQHF. Written as DNA, the CDR3 is TGTGCCAGCAGACCAAGGACAGGGGGCGCGAGTCAGCCCCAGCATTTT.

The chain carries TRBV6-1 and TRBJ2-7, with TRBD1 matching 8 bases. The CDR3 extends over 16 amino acids. Trimming at V came to 3 bases and at J to 2 bases, leaving 9 bases not matched to a gene. CDR1 is MNHNS, CDR2 SASEGT, per germline. The CDR3 DNA sequence: TGTGCCAGCAGTGATGTACAAGGGACAGGCACCTACGAGCAGTACTTC. It yields the protein CASSDVQGTGTYEQYF.